This TCR beta chain was profiled in a study of T cell responses to AZD1222 COVID-19 vaccine. Study-wide results and limits: Nearly half of spike-specific TCRs reportedly target unmutated variant regions. Spike-specific TCR breadth and depth rose after two AZD1222 doses.

Looked up from germline, CDR1 is SGHDN and CDR2 is FVKESK. This CDR3 contains 17 residues. J was trimmed by 6 bases and V by 4 bases; bases with no gene match: 9. Here immunoSEQ multiplex PCR was the method, and the copy in TCRdb shows in-frame clones only, minus some. The sample has 70,000 to 80,000 clones; around three quarters are singletons. Worth noting for this clone: Its antigen is as yet unknown.

Second-dose schedules of about 4 or about 12 weeks were combined. The chain links TRBV14 to TRBJ2-2; TRBD1 aligns across 12 bases. The starting material was peripheral blood, obtained 28 days after the second AZD1222 dose. The TCR comes from an adult who received the AZD1222 COVID-19 vaccine. The CDR3 region is CASSRTPGQGASGELFF. CDR3 coding DNA: TGTGCCAGCAGCCGCACTCCGGGACAGGGGGCTTCCGGGGAGCTGTTTTTT.